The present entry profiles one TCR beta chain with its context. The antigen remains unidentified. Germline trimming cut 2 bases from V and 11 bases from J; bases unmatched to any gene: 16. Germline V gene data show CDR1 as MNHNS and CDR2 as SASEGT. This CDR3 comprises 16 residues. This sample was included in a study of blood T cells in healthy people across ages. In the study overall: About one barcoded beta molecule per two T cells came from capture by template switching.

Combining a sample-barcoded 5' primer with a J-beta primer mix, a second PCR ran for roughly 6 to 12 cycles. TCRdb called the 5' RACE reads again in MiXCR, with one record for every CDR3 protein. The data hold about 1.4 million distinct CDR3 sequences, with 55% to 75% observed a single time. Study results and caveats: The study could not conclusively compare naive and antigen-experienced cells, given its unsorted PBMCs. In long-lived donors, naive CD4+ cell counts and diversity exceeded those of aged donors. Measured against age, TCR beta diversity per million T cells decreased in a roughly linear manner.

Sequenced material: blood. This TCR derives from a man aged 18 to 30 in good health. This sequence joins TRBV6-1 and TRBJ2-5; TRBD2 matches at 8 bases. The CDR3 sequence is CASSEPGGTPKVKQYF. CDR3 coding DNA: TGTGCCAGCAGTGAACCGGGGGGGACACCTAAGGTTAAGCAGTACTTC.